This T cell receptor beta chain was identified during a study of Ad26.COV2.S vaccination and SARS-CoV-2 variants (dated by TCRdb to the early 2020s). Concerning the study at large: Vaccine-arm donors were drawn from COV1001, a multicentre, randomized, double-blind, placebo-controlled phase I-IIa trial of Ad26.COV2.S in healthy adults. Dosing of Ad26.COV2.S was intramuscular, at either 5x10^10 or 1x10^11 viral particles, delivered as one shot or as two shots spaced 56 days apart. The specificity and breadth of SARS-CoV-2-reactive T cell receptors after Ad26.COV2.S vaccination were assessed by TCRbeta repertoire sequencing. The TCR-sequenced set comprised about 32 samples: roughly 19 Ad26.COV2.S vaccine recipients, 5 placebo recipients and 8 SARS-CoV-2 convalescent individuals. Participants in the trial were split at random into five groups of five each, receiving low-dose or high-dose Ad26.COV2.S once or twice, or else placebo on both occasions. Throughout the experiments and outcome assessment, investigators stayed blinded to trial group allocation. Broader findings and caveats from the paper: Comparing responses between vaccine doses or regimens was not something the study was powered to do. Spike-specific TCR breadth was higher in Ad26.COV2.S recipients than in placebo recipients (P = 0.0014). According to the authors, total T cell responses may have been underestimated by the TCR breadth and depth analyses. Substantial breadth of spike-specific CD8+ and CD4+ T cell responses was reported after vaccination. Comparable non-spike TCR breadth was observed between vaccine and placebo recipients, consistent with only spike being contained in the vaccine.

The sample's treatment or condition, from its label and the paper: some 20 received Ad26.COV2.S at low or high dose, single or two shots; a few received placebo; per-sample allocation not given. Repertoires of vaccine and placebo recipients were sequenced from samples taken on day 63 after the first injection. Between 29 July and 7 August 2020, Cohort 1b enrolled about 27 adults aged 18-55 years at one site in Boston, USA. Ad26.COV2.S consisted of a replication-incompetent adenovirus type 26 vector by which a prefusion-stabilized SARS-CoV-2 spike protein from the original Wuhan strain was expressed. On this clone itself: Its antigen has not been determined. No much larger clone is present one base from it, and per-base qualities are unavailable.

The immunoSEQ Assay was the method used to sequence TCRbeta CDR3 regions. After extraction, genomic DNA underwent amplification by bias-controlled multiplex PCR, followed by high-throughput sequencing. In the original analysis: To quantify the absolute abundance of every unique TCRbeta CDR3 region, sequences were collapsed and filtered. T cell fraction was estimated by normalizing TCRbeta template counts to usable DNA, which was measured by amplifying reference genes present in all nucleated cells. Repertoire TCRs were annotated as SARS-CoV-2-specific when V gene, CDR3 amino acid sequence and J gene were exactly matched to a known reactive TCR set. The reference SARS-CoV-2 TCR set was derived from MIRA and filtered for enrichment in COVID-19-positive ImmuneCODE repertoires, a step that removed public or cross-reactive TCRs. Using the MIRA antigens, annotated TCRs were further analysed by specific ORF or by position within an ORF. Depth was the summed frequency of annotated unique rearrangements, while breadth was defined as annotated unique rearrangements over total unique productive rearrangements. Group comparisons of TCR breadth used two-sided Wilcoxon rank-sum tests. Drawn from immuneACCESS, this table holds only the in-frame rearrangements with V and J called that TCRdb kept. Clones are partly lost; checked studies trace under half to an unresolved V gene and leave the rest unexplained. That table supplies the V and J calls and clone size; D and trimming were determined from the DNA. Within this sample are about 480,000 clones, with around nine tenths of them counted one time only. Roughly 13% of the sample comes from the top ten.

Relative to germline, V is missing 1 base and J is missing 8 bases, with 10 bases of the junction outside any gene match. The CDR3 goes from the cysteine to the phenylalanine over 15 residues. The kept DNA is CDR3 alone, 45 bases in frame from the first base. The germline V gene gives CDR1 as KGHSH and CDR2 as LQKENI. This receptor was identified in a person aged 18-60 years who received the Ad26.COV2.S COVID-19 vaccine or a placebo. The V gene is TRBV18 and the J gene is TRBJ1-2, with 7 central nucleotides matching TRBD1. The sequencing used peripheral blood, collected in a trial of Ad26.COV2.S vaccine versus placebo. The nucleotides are TGTGCCAGCTCACCACAACGGGGGCAGGGGGTCGGCTACACCTTC. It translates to CASSPQRGQGVGYTF.